Presented here are 27 T cell receptor beta chains from one specimen sequenced in a study of cytomegalovirus exposure and HLA in healthy donors. Data came from immunoSEQ multiplex PCR; TCRdb stores just in-frame clones and leaves some out. Counted here are fewer than 350,000 clones, 88% occurring once; the ten biggest clones make up roughly 1%. Sequences were obtained from PBMCs. These receptors all come from a young woman in good health and CMV-seronegative.

This chain connects TRBV5-1 to TRBJ2-1; 14 nucleotides match TRBD2. Germline loops: CDR1 SGHRS, CDR2 YFSETQ. The junction had 3 bases not matched to a gene; V was cut back by 3 bases and J by 1 base. This CDR3 region has 17 residues. CDR3 protein: CASSSGLAGVSYNEQFF. Written as DNA, the CDR3 is TGCGCCAGCAGCTCGGGACTAGCGGGAGTATCCTACAATGAGCAGTTCTTC.

The chain combines TRBV25-1 with TRBJ1-1; D call uncertain. The CDR3 runs to 13 residues. Germline assignment: CDR1 MGHDK and CDR2 SYGVNS. Trimming took off 4 bases at V and 0 bases at J, with 6 bases between the two ends. CDR3 bases: TGTGCCAGCAGTGGGCCAATGAACACTGAAGCTTTCTTT. Its translation is CASSGPMNTEAFF. Combining the CDR3 with reference TRBV25-1 and TRBJ1-1 gives the whole variable domain EADIYQTPRYLVIGTGKKITLECSQTMGHDKMYWYQQDPGMELHLIHYSYGVNSTEKGDLSSESTVSRIRTEHFPLTLESARPSHTSQYLCASSGPMNTEAFFGQGTRLTVV.

The chain has TRBV10-1 and TRBJ2-3; D not certain. Looked up from germline, CDR1 is WNHNN and CDR2 is SYGVQD (reference sequence). This CDR3 is 14 amino acids long. Deletions cut 6 bases from V and 2 bases from J, with 12 bases between. The CDR3 region has the DNA TGCGCCAGCAGCGCACTCCCCCACACAGATACGCAGTATTTT. Its translation: CASSALPHTDTQYF.

The rearrangement uses TRBV28 and TRBJ1-1, with D tentatively TRBD1 (6 bases). V lost 2 bases to trimming and J lost 0 bases, with 10 bases between them. The germline CDR1 and CDR2 sequences are MDHEN and SYDVKM. There are 15 residues in the CDR3. In nucleotides, the CDR3 is TGTGCCAGCAGTTTACACCAGGGGATGAACACTGAAGCTTTCTTT. It codes for CASSLHQGMNTEAFF.

The rearrangement links TRBV5-1 to TRBJ2-7, with D tentatively TRBD1 (5 bases). Trimming removed 1 base at V and 6 bases at J, with 17 bases between. CDR1 and CDR2 (germline): SGHRS, YFSETQ. The CDR3 is made up of 15 amino acids. This CDR3 is CASSLTQGRFSEQYF. In DNA form, the CDR3 reads TGCGCCAGCAGCTTGACGCAGGGAAGGTTCAGCGAGCAGTACTTC.

The chain joins TRBV7-3 to TRBJ2-1; 10 bases agree with TRBD2. CDR1 is SGHTA, CDR2 FQGTGA, per germline. The CDR3 is 17 residues long. With 3 bases clipped from V and 0 bases from J, the junction kept 5 bases outside the gene matches. The CDR3: CASSFGLAESSYNEQFF. The CDR3 DNA follows: TGTGCCAGCAGCTTCGGACTAGCGGAAAGCTCCTACAATGAGCAGTTCTTC.

The chain carries TRBV19 and TRBJ2-7; 9 bases line up with TRBD2. V dropped 8 bases and J dropped 1; count of bases not matched to a gene: 9. Germline loops: CDR1 LNHDA, CDR2 SQIVND (reference sequence). The CDR3 totals 15 residues. The CDR3, as DNA: TGTGCCAGTTCCCAAGCGGGAGGTGGGTCCTACGAGCAGTACTTC. Protein sequence: CASSQAGGGSYEQYF.

This clone appeared a single time. The chain links TRBV6-5 to TRBJ1-4; 7 nucleotides agree with TRBD1. This CDR3 region has 16 residues. The trim removed 0 bases at V and 7 bases at J, leaving 8 bases unmatched. Germline-derived CDR1 and CDR2 are MNHEY and SVGAGI. CDR3 bases: TGTGCCAGCAGTTACTCGGTCGCAGGGGGAGGTGAAAAACTGTTTTTT. Its protein is CASSYSVAGGGEKLFF.

This chain uses TRBV25-1 with TRBJ2-1, with 8 nucleotides matching TRBD1. V shed 9 bases, J shed 3 bases, and the junction held 7 bases outside the gene matches. CDR1 is MGHDK, CDR2 SYGVNS, per germline. The CDR3 is 14 amino acids. CDR3 amino acids: CASTGTGFYNEQFF. DNA for the CDR3: TGTGCCAGTACCGGGACAGGCTTCTACAATGAGCAGTTCTTC.

Only a few counts were recorded for this clone. At one boundary the junction diverges from the germline segment, which might be a read error. The rearrangement joins TRBV5-6 to TRBJ2-7; TRBD1 aligns across 7 bases. The CDR3 contains 12 residues. Germline V gives CDR1 SGHDT, CDR2 YYEEEE. Here the CDR3 reads CASSNDTGQNNF. CDR3 bases: TGTGCCAGCAGTAACGACACGGGACAGAACAACTTC. The full variable domain, rest sourced from reference TRBV5-6 and TRBJ2-7, is DAGVTQSPTHLIKTRGQQVTLRCSPKSGHDTVSWYQQALGQGPQFIFQYYEEEERQRGNFPDRFSGHQFPNYSSELNVNALLLGDSALYLCASSNDTGQNNFGPGTRLTVT.

CDR3 sequence: CASSQSGRSYEQYF. DNA of the CDR3: TGCGCCAGCAGCCAGAGCGGGAGGTCCTACGAGCAGTACTTC. V and J are TRBV5-1 and TRBJ2-7, with 9 bases lining up with TRBD2. With V trimmed by 4 bases and J by 1 base, 3 bases remained unmatched. In germline, CDR1 is SGHRS, CDR2 YFSETQ. CDR3 length: 14 amino acids.

This chain links TRBV5-1 with TRBJ2-1; TRBD2 matches 13 bases. The ends lost 0 bases at V and 8 bases at J; junction bases unmatched: 2. CDR3 length equals 15 residues. The germline gives CDR1 SGHRS, CDR2 YFSETQ. The DNA for the CDR3 is TGCGCCAGCAGCTTGGATGGGACTAGCGGGGATGAGCAGTTCTTC. Translating it yields CASSLDGTSGDEQFF.

The chain recombines TRBV11-2 with TRBJ1-2; 7 bases are a match to TRBD1. Looked up from germline, CDR1 is SGHAT and CDR2 is FQNNGV. V dropped 1 base and J dropped 5; count of bases not matched to a gene: 10. The CDR3 extends over 16 amino acids. The CDR3 DNA sequence: TGTGCCAGCAGCTTAGTCGGACAGGCGCGAAATTATGGCTACACCTTC. Protein sequence: CASSLVGQARNYGYTF.

J is TRBJ2-1 and V is TRBV7-9, with 8 bases identical to TRBD2. Trimming at V came to 5 bases and at J to 0 bases, leaving 9 bases not matched to a gene. The CDR3 extends over 17 amino acids. Per germline, CDR1 SEHNR and CDR2 FQNEAQ (reference sequence). CDR3 in DNA: TGTGCCAGCAGCCCCCCCTCCGGGACTAGCTCCTACAATGAGCAGTTCTTC. It encodes CASSPPSGTSSYNEQFF.

This chain uses TRBV14 with TRBJ1-5; 11 bases map to TRBD1. CDR1 is SGHDN, CDR2 FVKESK, per germline. CDR3 size: 16 residues. J was trimmed by 3 bases and V by 10 bases; bases with no gene match: 11. CDR3 sequence reads: CATLPRDRGNNQPQHF. The CDR3 DNA reads as TGTGCCACCCTCCCCCGGGACAGGGGGAACAATCAGCCCCAGCATTTT.

This clone was observed once. The V and J genes are TRBV7-2 and TRBJ2-2; 11 bases agree with TRBD2. Germline trimming cut 1 base from V and 5 bases from J; bases unmatched to any gene: 3. The length of the CDR3 is 16 residues. Germline CDR1 SGHTA, CDR2 FQGNSA. The CDR3 is CASSLESSGRTGELFF. The CDR3 DNA reads TGTGCCAGCAGCTTAGAGTCTAGCGGGAGGACCGGGGAGCTGTTTTTT.

The chain links TRBV27 to TRBJ2-7; 9 bases are a match to TRBD1. Germline V gene sequence: CDR1 MNHEY, CDR2 SMNVEV (reference sequence). This CDR3 is built from 15 residues. Unmatched junction bases numbered 8, after V lost 3 bases and J lost 5 bases. The CDR3 DNA reads TGTGCCAGCAGTTTGCGGGACAGGGTGGCCAACGAGCAGTACTTC. Its protein product is CASSLRDRVANEQYF.

The chain uses TRBV9 and TRBJ2-7; 12 bases are a match to TRBD2. V dropped 4 bases and J dropped 3; count of bases not matched to a gene: 8. The CDR3 runs to 16 residues. Germline assignment: CDR1 SGDLS and CDR2 YYNGEE. Here the CDR3 DNA reads TGTGCCAGCAGCCCCCTCCCGGGACTAGCGGGCTACGAGCAGTACTTC. As protein: CASSPLPGLAGYEQYF.

V and J are TRBV15 and TRBJ2-7; D possibly corresponds to TRBD1 (6 bases). This CDR3 spans 14 amino acids. Germline CDR1 reads LNHNV; CDR2 reads YYDKDF (reference sequence). V gave up 0 bases and J gave up 2 bases, with 8 bases separating them. The CDR3 protein is CATSRDSGAYEQYF. The CDR3 DNA follows: TGTGCCACCAGCAGAGATTCAGGGGCCTACGAGCAGTACTTC.

J is TRBJ2-1 and V is TRBV21-1; TRBD1, the D gene given by the table, was not confirmed from the DNA. TRBV21-1 is reported as a pseudogene. The CDR3 totals 16 residues. The CDR3 sequence: CASSIGGQGACYEQFF. In nucleotides, the CDR3 is TGTGCCAGCAGCATAGGCGGACAGGGGGCATGCTATGAGCAGTTCTTC.

This chain uses TRBV11-2 with TRBJ2-7; 7 nucleotides line up with TRBD2. CDR1 and CDR2 from the germline V gene are SGHAT and FQNNGV. CDR3 length equals 15 residues. The V and J ends lost 0 bases and 5 bases, in that order; junction bases with no gene match: 7. In nucleotides, the CDR3 is TGTGCCAGCAGCTTAGATCGACTAGCCCGCGACGAGCAGTACTTC. Its protein product is CASSLDRLARDEQYF.

This rearrangement joins TRBV18 to TRBJ2-7; 9 nucleotides line up with TRBD1. The ends lost 5 bases at V and 6 bases at J; junction bases unmatched: 14. The CDR3 runs to 16 residues. Germline loops: CDR1 KGHSH, CDR2 LQKENI. DNA for the CDR3: TGTGCCAGCTCAACGGTAGGGGGGACAGGGAGTGTCGAGCAGTACTTC. Its translation is CASSTVGGTGSVEQYF.

The V and J genes are TRBV6-6 and TRBJ2-7; D remains unclear. CDR3 length: 16 amino acids. V shed 0 bases and J shed 0 bases, with 12 bases lying between them. CDR1 and CDR2 from the germline V gene are MNHNY and SVGAGI (reference sequence). CDR3 in amino acids: CASSYSTLTSSYEQYF. DNA of the CDR3: TGTGCCAGCAGTTACTCAACCCTTACGAGCTCCTACGAGCAGTACTTC.

V usage is TRBV12-5 and J usage is TRBJ2-7, with TRBD2 identical over 8 bases. With 5 bases clipped from V and 3 bases from J, the junction kept 3 bases outside the gene matches. CDR1 is LGHNT, CDR2 FRNRAP, per germline. The CDR3 is made up of 13 amino acids. The CDR3 loop is CASGGTRYYEQYF. In DNA, the CDR3 is TGTGCTAGTGGTGGGACTAGGTACTACGAGCAGTACTTC.

The genes are TRBV5-4 and TRBJ2-3; 7 positions match TRBD1. CDR3 size: 13 residues. Looked up from germline, CDR1 is SGHNT and CDR2 is YYREEE (reference sequence). V lost 7 bases and J lost 6; bases outside the gene matches: 8. CDR3 DNA: TGTGCCAGCGGGAAAGGGGGCGCGGATACGCAGTATTTT. It is translated as CASGKGGADTQYF.

The genes are TRBV28 and TRBJ1-5, with D perhaps TRBD1 (5 bases). CDR1 and CDR2 (germline): MDHEN, SYDVKM. Trimming took off 5 bases at V and 0 bases at J, with 23 bases between the two ends. This CDR3 has 19 amino acids. CDR3 nucleotides: TGTGCCAGCAGTCCGGACATATGGCAGGGAACCTCTAGCAATCAGCCCCAGCATTTT. Residues: CASSPDIWQGTSSNQPQHF.

V gene TRBV28 combines with J gene TRBJ1-1, with 8 bases matching TRBD1. Trimming removed 6 bases from V and 0 bases from J; junction bases left unmatched: 6. This CDR3 has 15 amino acids. Germline CDR1 is MDHEN and CDR2 is SYDVKM. Here the CDR3 DNA reads TGTGCCAGCAGGGGGGCGACAGGGGTGAACACTGAAGCTTTCTTT. It yields the protein CASRGATGVNTEAFF.